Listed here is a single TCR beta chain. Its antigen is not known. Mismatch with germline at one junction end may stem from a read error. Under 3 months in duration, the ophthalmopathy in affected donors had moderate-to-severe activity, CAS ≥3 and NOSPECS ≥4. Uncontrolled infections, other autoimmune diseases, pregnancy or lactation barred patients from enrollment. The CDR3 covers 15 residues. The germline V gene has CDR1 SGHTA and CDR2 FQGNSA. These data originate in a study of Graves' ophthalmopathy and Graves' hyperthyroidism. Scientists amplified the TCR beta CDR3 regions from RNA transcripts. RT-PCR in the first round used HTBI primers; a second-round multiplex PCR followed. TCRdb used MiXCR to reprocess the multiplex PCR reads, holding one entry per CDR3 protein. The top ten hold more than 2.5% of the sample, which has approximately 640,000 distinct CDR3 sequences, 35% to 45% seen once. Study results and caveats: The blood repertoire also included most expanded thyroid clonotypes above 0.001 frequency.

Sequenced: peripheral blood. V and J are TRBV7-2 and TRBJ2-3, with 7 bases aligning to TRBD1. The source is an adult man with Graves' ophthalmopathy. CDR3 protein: CASSLATGITDTQYF. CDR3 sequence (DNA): TGTGCCAGCAGTTTAGCGACAGGGATCACAGATACGCAGTATTTT.